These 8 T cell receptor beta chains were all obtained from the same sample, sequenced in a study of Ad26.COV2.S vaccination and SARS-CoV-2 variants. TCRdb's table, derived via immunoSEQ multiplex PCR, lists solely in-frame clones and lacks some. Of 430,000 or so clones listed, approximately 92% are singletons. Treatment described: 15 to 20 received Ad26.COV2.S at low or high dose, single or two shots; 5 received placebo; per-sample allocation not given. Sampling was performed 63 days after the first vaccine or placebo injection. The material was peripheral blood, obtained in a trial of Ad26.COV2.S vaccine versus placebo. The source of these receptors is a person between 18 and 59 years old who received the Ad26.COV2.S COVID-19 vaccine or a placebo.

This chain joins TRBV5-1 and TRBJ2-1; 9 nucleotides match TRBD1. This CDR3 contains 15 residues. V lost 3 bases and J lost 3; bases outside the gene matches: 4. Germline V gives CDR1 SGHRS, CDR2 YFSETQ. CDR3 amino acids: CASSSTGGRYNEQFF. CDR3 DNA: TGCGCCAGCAGCTCGACAGGGGGGCGCTACAATGAGCAGTTCTTC.

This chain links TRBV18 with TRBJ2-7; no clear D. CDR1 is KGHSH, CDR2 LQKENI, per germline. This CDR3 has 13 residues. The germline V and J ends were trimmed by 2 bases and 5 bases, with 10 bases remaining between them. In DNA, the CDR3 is TGTGCCAGCTCACCAACTGGGTTCCACGAGCAGTACGTC. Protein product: CASSPTGFHEQYV.

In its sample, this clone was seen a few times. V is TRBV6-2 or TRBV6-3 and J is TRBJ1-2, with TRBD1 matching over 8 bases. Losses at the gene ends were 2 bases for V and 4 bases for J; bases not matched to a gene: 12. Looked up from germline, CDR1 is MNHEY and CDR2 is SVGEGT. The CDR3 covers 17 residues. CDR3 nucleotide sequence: TGTGCCAGCAGTTACGGGGCAGGGGGCGGATGGCTCTATGGCTACACCTTC. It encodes CASSYGAGGGWLYGYTF.

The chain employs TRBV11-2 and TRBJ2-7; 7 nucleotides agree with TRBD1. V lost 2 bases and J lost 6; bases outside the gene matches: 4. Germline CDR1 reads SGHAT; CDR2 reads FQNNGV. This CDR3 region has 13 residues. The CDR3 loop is CASSLSHRGEQYF. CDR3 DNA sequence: TGTGCCAGCAGCTTATCTCACAGGGGCGAGCAGTACTTC.

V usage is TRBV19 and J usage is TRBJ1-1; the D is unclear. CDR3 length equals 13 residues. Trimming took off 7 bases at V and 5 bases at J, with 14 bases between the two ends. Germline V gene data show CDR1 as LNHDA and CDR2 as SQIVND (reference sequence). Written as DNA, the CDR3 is TGTGCCAGTATTAAAATGGGGAGGACTGAAGCTTTCTTT. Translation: CASIKMGRTEAFF.

CDR3 DNA: TGTGCCAGCAGACCGAGACAGGGGATTAGGAATGAGCAGTTCTTC. Its translation is CASRPRQGIRNEQFF. The chain joins TRBV27 to TRBJ2-1, with 8 bases fitting TRBD1. Looked up from germline, CDR1 is MNHEY and CDR2 is SMNVEV (reference sequence). V was pared by 6 bases and J by 7 bases, with 11 bases of the junction left unmatched. CDR3 length: 15 amino acids.

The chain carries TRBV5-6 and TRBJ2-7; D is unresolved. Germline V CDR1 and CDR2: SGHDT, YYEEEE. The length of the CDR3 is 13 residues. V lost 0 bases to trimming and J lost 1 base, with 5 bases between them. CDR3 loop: CASSLGVSYEQYF. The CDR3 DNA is TGTGCCAGCAGCTTGGGGGTTTCCTACGAGCAGTACTTC.

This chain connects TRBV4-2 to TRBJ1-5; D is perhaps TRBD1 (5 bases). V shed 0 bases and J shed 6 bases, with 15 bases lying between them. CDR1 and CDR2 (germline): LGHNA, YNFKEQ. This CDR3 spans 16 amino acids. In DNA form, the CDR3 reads TGTGCCAGCAGCCAAGAGCGGCAGGGAGATCGTCAGCCCCAGCATTTT. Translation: CASSQERQGDRQPQHF.